The source of this T cell receptor beta chain is a study of cytomegalovirus exposure and HLA in healthy donors. The count of this clone is one. The germline gene is not matched at one end of the junction; a read error may be the cause. PCR used 60 Vbeta primers and 13 Jbeta primers. The repertoire was sequenced with immunoSEQ multiplex PCR; TCRdb's copy has only in-frame clones and lacks some. The sample contains 100,000 to 150,000 clones, around 70% of which appear only once. Germline values: CDR1 SSHAT, CDR2 FNYEAQ (reference sequence). CDR3 length: 13 amino acids. V usage is TRBV7-7 and J usage is TRBJ2-3, with D tentatively TRBD2 (5 bases). The source is a human donor in good health. The specimen sequenced was PBMCs. CDR3 coding DNA: TGTGCTAGCAGCTTACTCCGGGGTGATACGCAGTATTTT. This gives the protein CASSLLRGDTQYF.